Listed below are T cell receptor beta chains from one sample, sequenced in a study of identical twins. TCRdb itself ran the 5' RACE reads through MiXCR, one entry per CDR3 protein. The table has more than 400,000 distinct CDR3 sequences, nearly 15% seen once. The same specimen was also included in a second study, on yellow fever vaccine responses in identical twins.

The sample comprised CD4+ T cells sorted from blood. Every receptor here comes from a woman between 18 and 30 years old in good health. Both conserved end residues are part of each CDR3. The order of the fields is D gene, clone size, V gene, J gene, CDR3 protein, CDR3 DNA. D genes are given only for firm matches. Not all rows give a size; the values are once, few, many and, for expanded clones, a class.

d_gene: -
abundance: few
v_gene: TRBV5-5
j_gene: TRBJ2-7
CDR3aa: CASSRHMGYEQYF
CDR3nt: TGTGCCAGCAGCCGACACATGGGCTACGAGCAGTACTTC

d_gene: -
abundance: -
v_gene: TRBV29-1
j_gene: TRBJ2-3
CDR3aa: CSVERDDRLTDTQYF
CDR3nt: TGCAGCGTTGAGCGGGACGACCGTCTCACAGATACGCAGTATTTT

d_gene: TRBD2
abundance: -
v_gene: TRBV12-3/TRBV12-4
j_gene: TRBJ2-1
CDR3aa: CASSLGGGAMNEQFF
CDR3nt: TGTGCCAGCAGTTTAGGCGGGGGGGCTATGAATGAGCAGTTCTTC

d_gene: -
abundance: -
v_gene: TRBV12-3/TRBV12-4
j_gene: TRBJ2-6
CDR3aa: CASSVAGVPGANVLTF
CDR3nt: TGTGCCAGCAGTGTCGCAGGGGTTCCTGGGGCCAACGTCCTGACTTTC

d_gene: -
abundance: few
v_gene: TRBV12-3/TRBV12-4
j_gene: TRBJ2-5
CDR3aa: CASSLVQGGETQYF
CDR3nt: TGTGCCAGCAGTTTAGTACAGGGAGGGGAGACCCAGTACTTC

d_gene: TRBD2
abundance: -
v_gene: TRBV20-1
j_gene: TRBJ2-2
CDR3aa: CSARDPRGAPGELFF
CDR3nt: TGCAGTGCTAGAGATCCGCGGGGGGCCCCCGGGGAGCTGTTTTTT

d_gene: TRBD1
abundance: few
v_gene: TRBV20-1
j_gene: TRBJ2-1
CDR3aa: CSARTGTGVGNEQFF
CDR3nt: TGCAGTGCTAGAACCGGGACAGGGGTTGGCAATGAGCAGTTCTTC

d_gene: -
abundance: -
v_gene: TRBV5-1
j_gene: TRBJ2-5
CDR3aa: CASTGPEGGSQYF
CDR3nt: TGCGCCAGCACGGGACCAGAAGGGGGGTCCCAGTACTTC

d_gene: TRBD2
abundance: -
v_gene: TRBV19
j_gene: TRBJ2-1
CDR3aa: CASSTRGDNEQFF
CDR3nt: TGTGCCAGTAGTACCCGGGGGGACAATGAGCAGTTCTTC

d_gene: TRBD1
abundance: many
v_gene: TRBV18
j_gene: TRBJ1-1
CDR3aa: CASSPRTGSRTEAFF
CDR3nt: TGTGCCAGCTCACCTAGGACAGGCTCGAGAACTGAAGCTTTCTTT

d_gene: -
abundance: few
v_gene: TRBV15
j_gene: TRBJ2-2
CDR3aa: CATNPPGEKQWRELFF
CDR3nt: TGTGCCACCAACCCCCCGGGAGAGAAGCAGTGGAGGGAGCTGTTTTTT

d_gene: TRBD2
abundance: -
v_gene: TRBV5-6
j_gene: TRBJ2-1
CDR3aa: CASSLEREGFLNEQFF
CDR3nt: TGTGCCAGCAGCCTGGAGCGGGAGGGGTTTCTCAATGAGCAGTTCTTC

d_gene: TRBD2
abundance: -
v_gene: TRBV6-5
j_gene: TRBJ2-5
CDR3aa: CASSYSWTSGKAGETQYF
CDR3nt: TGTGCCAGCAGTTACTCGTGGACTAGCGGGAAGGCGGGGGAGACCCAGTACTTC

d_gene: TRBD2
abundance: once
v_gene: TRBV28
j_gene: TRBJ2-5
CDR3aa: CASSFLSGGQETQYF
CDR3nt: TGTGCCAGCAGTTTCCTTAGCGGGGGACAAGAGACCCAGTACTTC

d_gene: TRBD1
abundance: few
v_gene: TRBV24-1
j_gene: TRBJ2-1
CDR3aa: CATSDFGTAINEQFF
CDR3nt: TGTGCCACCAGTGATTTCGGGACAGCCATCAATGAGCAGTTCTTC

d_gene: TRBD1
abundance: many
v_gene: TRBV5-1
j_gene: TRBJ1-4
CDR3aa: CASSLDRVNEKLFF
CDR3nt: TGTGCCAGCAGCTTGGACAGGGTGAATGAAAAACTGTTTTTT

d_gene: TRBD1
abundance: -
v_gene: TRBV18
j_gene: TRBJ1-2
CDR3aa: CASSPPGTGAINYGYTF
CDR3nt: TGTGCCAGCTCACCACCCGGGACAGGGGCCATCAACTATGGCTACACCTTC

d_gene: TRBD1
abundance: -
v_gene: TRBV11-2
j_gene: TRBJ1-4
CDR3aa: CASSLGQGAPNEKLFF
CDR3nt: TGTGCCAGCAGCTTAGGGCAGGGGGCGCCTAATGAAAAACTGTTTTTT

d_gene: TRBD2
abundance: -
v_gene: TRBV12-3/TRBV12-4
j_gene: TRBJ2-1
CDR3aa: CASSPIGGTYNEQFF
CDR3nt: TGTGCCAGCAGTCCTATCGGGGGGACCTACAATGAGCAGTTCTTC

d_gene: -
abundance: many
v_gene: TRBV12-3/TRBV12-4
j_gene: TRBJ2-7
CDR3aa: CASSPIVGGSYEQYF
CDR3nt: TGTGCCAGCAGCCCCATTGTTGGGGGATCGTACGAGCAGTACTTC

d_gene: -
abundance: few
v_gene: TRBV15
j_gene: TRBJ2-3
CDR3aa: CATSRESRSIGTDTQYF
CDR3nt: TGTGCCACCAGCAGAGAATCCAGGTCGATTGGCACAGATACGCAGTATTTT

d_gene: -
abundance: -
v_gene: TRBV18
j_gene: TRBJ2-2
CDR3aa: CASSRTTVGTGELFF
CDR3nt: TGTGCCAGCTCACGTACCACAGTGGGAACCGGGGAGCTGTTTTTT

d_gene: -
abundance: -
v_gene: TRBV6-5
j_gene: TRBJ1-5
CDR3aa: CASSYVAGDQPQHF
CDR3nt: TGTGCCAGCAGTTACGTCGCCGGGGATCAGCCCCAGCATTTT

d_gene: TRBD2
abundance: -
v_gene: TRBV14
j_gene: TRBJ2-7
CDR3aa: CASSPRGAGELHEQYF
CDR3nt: TGTGCCAGCAGCCCCCGCGGCGCGGGAGAACTCCACGAGCAGTACTTC

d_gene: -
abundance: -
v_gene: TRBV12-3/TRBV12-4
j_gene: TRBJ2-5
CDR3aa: CASSLTRETQYF
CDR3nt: TGTGCCAGCAGCCTAACCCGGGAGACCCAGTACTTC

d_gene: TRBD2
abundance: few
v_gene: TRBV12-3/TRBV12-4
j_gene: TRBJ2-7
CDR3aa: CASSPPGGANYEQYF
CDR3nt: TGTGCCAGCAGCCCTCCGGGGGGGGCCAACTACGAGCAGTACTTC

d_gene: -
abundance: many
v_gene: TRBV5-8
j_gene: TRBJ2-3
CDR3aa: CASSFGVIRTDTQYF
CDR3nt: TGTGCCAGCAGCTTCGGAGTTATTCGGACAGATACGCAGTATTTT

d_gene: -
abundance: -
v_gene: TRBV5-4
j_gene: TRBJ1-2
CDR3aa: CASSLMTVTSYGYTF
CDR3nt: TGTGCCAGCAGCCTTATGACAGTTACTTCCTATGGCTACACCTTC

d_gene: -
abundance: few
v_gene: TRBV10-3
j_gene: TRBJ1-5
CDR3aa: CAISVGDSNQPQHF
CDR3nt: TGTGCCATCAGTGTAGGGGATAGCAATCAGCCCCAGCATTTT

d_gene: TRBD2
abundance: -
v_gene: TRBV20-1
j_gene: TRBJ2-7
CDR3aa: CSARRGGLAEGEQYF
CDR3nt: TGCAGTGCTAGACGGGGGGGACTAGCCGAAGGCGAGCAGTACTTC

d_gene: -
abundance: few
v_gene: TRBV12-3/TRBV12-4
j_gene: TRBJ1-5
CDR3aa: CASSVDTSNQPQHF
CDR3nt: TGTGCCAGCAGTGTGGACACCTCCAATCAGCCCCAGCATTTT

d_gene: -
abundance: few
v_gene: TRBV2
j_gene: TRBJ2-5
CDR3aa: CASKVAALQETQYF
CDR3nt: TGTGCCAGCAAGGTAGCGGCCCTTCAAGAGACCCAGTACTTC

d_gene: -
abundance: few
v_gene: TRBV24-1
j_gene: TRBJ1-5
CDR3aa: CATSAVTGSNQPQHF
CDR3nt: TGTGCCACCAGTGCCGTGACAGGTAGCAATCAGCCCCAGCATTTT

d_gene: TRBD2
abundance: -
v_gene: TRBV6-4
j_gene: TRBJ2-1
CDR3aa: CASSDSMWEGPNEQFF
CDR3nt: TGTGCCAGCAGTGACTCGATGTGGGAGGGCCCCAATGAGCAGTTCTTC

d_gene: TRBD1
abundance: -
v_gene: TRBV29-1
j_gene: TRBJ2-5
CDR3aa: CSVEREGQGGGETQYF
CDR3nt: TGCAGCGTTGAACGGGAAGGACAGGGGGGCGGGGAGACCCAGTACTTC

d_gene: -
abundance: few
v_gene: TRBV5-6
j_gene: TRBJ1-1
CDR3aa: CASSLEGGNSEAFF
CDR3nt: TGTGCCAGCAGCTTGGAAGGGGGTAATTCTGAAGCTTTCTTT

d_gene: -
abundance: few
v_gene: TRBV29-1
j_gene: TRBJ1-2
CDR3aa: CSVVGTRDYGYTF
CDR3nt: TGCAGCGTTGTGGGGACACGGGACTATGGCTACACCTTC

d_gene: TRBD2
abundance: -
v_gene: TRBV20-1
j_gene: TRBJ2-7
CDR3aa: CSARGAGLAGTMSIYEQYF
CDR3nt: TGCAGTGCTAGAGGCGCGGGACTAGCGGGGACTATGTCCATCTACGAGCAGTACTTC

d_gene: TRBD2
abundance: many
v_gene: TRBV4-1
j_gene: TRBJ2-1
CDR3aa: CASSLFGTSRDYNEQFF
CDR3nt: TGCGCCAGCAGCCTATTCGGGACTAGCCGGGACTACAATGAGCAGTTCTTC

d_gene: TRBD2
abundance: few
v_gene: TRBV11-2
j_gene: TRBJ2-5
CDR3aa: CASSLGGWGLVVPKWETQYF
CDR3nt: TGTGCCAGCAGCCTAGGGGGTTGGGGACTAGTAGTACCCAAGTGGGAGACCCAGTACTTC

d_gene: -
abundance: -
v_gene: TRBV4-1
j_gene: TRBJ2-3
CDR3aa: CASSPASSSTDTQYF
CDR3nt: TGCGCCAGCAGCCCCGCTAGCTCATCCACAGATACGCAGTATTTT

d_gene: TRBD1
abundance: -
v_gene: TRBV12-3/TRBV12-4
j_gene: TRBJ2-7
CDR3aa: CASTPNPGTGGSYEQYF
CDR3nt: TGTGCCAGCACTCCTAACCCCGGGACAGGGGGCTCCTACGAGCAGTACTTC

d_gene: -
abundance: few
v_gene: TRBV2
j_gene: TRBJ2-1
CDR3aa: CASSGGPGRFYNEQFF
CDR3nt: TGTGCCAGCAGTGGGGGGCCAGGTAGATTCTACAATGAGCAGTTCTTC

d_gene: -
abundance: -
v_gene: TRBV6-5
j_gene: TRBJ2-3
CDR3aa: CASSSQISSTDTQYF
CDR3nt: TGTGCCAGCAGTTCACAGATCTCTAGCACAGATACGCAGTATTTT

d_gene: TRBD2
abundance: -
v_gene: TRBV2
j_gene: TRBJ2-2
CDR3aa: CASKARFLAGGSGELFF
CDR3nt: TGTGCCAGCAAAGCCCGCTTCCTAGCGGGAGGGTCCGGGGAGCTGTTTTTT

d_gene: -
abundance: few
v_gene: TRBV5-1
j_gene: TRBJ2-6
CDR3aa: CASSLRDPTFSGANVLTF
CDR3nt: TGCGCCAGCAGCTTGAGGGACCCAACTTTCTCTGGGGCCAACGTCCTGACTTTC

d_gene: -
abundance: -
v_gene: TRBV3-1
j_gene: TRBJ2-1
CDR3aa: CASSQVRRMDGNEQFF
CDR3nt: TGTGCCAGCAGCCAAGTGCGCCGCATGGATGGCAATGAGCAGTTCTTC

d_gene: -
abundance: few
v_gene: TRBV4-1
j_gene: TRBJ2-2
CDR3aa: CASSQDLNKNTGELFF
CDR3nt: TGCGCCAGCAGCCAAGACTTAAACAAGAACACCGGGGAGCTGTTTTTT